This T cell receptor beta chain was sequenced in a study of T cell responses to AZD1222 COVID-19 vaccine. TCRdb keeps only in-frame clones here, not all; method: immunoSEQ multiplex PCR. This table holds roughly 150,000 clones, 88% found once. Germline CDR1 and CDR2: DFQATT and SNEGSKA (reference sequence). There are 11 residues in the CDR3. V dropped 5 bases and J dropped 8 bases, with 9 bases sitting between them. The sequencing used peripheral blood, collected 28 days after the second AZD1222 dose. This TCR came from an adult who received the AZD1222 COVID-19 vaccine. This rearrangement joins TRBV20-1 to TRBJ1-4, with a possible D match to TRBD1 (5 bases). CDR3 in amino acids: CSAGGEEKLFF. The CDR3 DNA reads TGCAGTGCTGGAGGGGAAGAAAAACTGTTTTTT.